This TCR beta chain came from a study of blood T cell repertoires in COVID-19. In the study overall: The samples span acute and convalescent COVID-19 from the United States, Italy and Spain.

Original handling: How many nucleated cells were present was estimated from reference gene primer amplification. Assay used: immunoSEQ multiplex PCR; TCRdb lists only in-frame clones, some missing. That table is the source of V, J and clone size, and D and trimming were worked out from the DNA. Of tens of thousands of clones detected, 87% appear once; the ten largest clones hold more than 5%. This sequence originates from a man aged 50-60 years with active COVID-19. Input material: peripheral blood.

CDR3 coding DNA: TGTGCCAGCAGAACATCCGGGACAGGGACGGGTGAAGCTTTCTTT. It encodes CASRTSGTGTGEAFF. This chain joins TRBV6-5 and TRBJ1-1, with 9 bases identical to TRBD1. Losses at the gene ends were 6 bases for V and 7 bases for J; bases not matched to a gene: 12. The CDR3 runs to 15 residues. Germline CDR1 MNHEY, CDR2 SVGAGI.